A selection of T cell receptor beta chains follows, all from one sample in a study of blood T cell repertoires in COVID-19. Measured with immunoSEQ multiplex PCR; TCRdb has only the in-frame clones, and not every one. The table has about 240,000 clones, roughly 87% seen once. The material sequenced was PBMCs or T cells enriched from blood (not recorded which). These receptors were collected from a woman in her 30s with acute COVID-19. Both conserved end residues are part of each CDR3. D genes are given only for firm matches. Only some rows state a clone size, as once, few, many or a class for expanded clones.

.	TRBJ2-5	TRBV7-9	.	TGTGCCAGCAGCCCAGCCGGGACTCAAGAGACCCAGTACTTC	CASSPAGTQETQYF
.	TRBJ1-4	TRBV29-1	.	TGCAGCGTTCGACAGGACAATGAAAAACTGTTTTTT	CSVRQDNEKLFF
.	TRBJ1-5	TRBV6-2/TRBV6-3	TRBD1	TGTGCCAGCAGCCGCTACCGGGACAGAAATCAGCCCCAGCATTTT	CASSRYRDRNQPQHF
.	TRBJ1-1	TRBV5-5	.	TGTGCCAGCAGCTTGGGACAATCGAACACTGAAGCTTTCTTT	CASSLGQSNTEAFF
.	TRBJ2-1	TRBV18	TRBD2	TGTGCCAGCTCACCAACCGTCCCTAGCGGGGGGCCAATCGGGCAGTTCTTC	CASSPTVPSGGPIGQFF
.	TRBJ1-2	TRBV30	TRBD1	TGTGCCACACAACAGGGGTTCTTCAGTGGCTACACCTTC	CATQQGFFSGYTF
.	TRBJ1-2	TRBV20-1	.	TGCAGTGTAAGAGGGTCCTATGGCTACACCTTC	CSVRGSYGYTF
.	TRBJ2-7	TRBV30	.	TGTGCCTGGAGTGGAAGGGGCTACGAGCAGTACTTC	CAWSGRGYEQYF
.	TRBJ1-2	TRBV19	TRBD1	TGTGCCAGTAGTATCCCGGGACAGGGCACTAACTATGGCTACACCTTC	CASSIPGQGTNYGYTF
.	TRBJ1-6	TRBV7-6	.	TGTGCCAGCAGCCAGGCGGGGGTTTATTCACCCCTCCACTTT	CASSQAGVYSPLHF
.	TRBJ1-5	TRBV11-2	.	TGTGCCAGCAGCTACAACGCGGGGAACAATCAGCCCCAGCATTTT	CASSYNAGNNQPQHF
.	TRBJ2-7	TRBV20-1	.	TGCAGTGCTAGTCGCTTACGGGGCTACGAGCAGTACTTC	CSASRLRGYEQYF
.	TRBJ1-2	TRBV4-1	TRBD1	TGCGCCAGCAGCCAAGTTCCCGGGACAGCATCCTATGGCTACACCTTC	CASSQVPGTASYGYTF
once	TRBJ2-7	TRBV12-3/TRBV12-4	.	TGTGCCAGCAGTTGGCAGAACGGGGGCGAGCAGTACTTC	CASSWQNGGEQYF
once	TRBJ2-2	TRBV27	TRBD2	TGTGCCAGCAGGCCTCTCGGGAGCGGGGGTCCATCGAACACCGGGGAGCTGTTTTTT	CASRPLGSGGPSNTGELFF
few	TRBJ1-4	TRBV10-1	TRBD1	TGCGCCAGCAGTGAGGGGGGGACAGGGGGCGAAAAACTGTTTTTT	CASSEGGTGGEKLFF